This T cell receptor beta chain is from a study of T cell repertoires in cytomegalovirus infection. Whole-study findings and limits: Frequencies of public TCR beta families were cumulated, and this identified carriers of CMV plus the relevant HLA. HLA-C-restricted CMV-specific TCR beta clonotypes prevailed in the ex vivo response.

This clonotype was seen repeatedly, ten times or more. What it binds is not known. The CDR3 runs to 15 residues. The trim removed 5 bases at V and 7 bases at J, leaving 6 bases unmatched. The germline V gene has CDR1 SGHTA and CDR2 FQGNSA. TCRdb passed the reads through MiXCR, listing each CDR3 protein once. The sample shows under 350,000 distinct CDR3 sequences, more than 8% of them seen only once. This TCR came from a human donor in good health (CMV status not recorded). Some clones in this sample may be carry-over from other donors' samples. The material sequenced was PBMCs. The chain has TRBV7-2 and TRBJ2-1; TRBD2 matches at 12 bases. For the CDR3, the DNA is TGTGCCAGCAGCACGGGACTAGCGGGTCATAATGAGCAGTTCTTC. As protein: CASSTGLAGHNEQFF.